This T cell receptor (beta chain) was captured in a study of blood T cell repertoires in COVID-19. Looking at the study overall: Samples taken during acute and convalescent COVID-19 were collected in the United States, Italy and Spain.

Per the original data handling: Amplification of reference gene primers was used by the study to estimate nucleated cell counts. Clones were read by immunoSEQ multiplex PCR, and TCRdb kept only the in-frame ones, dropping some. V and J calls plus clone size are reproduced from that table; the DNA served to infer D and trimming. The sample carries some 500,000 clones, roughly nine tenths recorded once. The Seattle site enrolled patients during active infection and followed them longitudinally. Germline V gene sequence: CDR1 LGHDT, CDR2 YNNKEL (reference sequence). J was trimmed by 4 bases and V by 1 base; bases with no gene match: 5. This CDR3 spans 15 amino acids.

Sequenced input: peripheral blood. The source is a woman in her fifties or sixties with COVID-19, enrolled during active disease. The chain has TRBV3-1 (or the pseudogene TRBV3-2) and TRBJ2-3; 7 bases are shared with TRBD2. CDR3 sequence: CASSQAGRGADTQYF. The CDR3 DNA sequence: TGTGCCAGCAGCCAAGCGGGCCGGGGGGCAGATACGCAGTATTTT.